The following is a T cell receptor beta chain sequence with its context. The V segment lost 2 bases and the J segment 7 bases; nucleotides outside the gene matches: 11. There are 16 residues in the CDR3. The V gene's germline CDR1 is SEHNR and CDR2 FQNEAQ (reference sequence). This entry comes from a study of T cell changes during pregnancy in multiple sclerosis. Generated by immunoSEQ multiplex PCR, the TCRdb table keeps only in-frame clones and is missing some. The sample shows roughly 89,000 clones, 90% to 95% of them seen only once. The chain joins TRBV7-9 to TRBJ2-1; 7 nucleotides align to TRBD2. Here the sequenced sample was peripheral blood, taken in the third trimester of pregnancy. The origin of this receptor is a female donor with multiple sclerosis, enrolled in a pregnancy study. The CDR3 nucleotides read TGTGCCAGCAGCTTACTCGGGGGGACCCCTGTAAATGAGCAGTTCTTC. Its translation is CASSLLGGTPVNEQFF. Variable domain in full (rest from reference TRBV7-9 and TRBJ2-1): DTGVSQNPRHKITKRGQNVTFRCDPISEHNRLYWYRQTLGQGPEFLTYFQNEAQLEKSRLLSDRFSAERPKGSFSTLEIQRTEQGDSAMYLCASSLLGGTPVNEQFFGPGTRLTVL.